This is a list of T cell receptor beta chains from one sample in a study of blood T cell repertoires in COVID-19. Clones were sequenced by immunoSEQ multiplex PCR, and TCRdb holds only the in-frame ones, with some missing. The sample has around 150,000 clones, less than 85% seen once. The specimen sequenced was peripheral blood. The origin of the receptors is a human donor with acute or convalescent COVID-19. The donor label of this sample is uncertain. Each CDR3 is given with its conserved first and last residue. The order of the fields is J gene, V gene, D gene, clone size, CDR3 DNA, CDR3 protein. A D gene is named only where the DNA matches it firmly. Clone size appears in some rows only: once, few, many, or a class for an expanded clone.

>TRBJ1-5|TRBV5-1|NA|NA
TGCGCCAGCAGCTTGGAGGGGGGGAGGAATCAGCCCCAGCATTTT
CASSLEGGRNQPQHF
>TRBJ1-2|TRBV9|NA|NA
TGTGCCAGCAGCCCTCGGGGAAGTCGGGACTATGGCTACACCTTC
CASSPRGSRDYGYTF
>TRBJ1-6|TRBV4-2|NA|NA
TGTGCCAGCAGCCAAGAAAGGTCGGGCAGGGGAAATTCACCCCTCCACTTT
CASSQERSGRGNSPLHF
>TRBJ1-4|TRBV7-9|TRBD1|NA
TGTGCCAGCAGCTTAGCGGGACAGGGGGCTAAGGCTAATGAAAAACTGTTTTTT
CASSLAGQGAKANEKLFF
>TRBJ1-1|TRBV11-2|NA|NA
TGTGCCAGCAGCTTGTCTAGGAACACTGAAGCTTTCTTT
CASSLSRNTEAFF
>TRBJ1-1|TRBV29-1|NA|once
TGCAGCGTTCCTGGTCGCGACACTGAAGCTTTCTTT
CSVPGRDTEAFF
>TRBJ1-4|TRBV20-1|NA|NA
TGCAGTGCTAGTCTTCCTTTCGGAGGGGAAAAACTGTTTTTT
CSASLPFGGEKLFF
>TRBJ1-5|TRBV30|TRBD1|few
TGTGCCTGGAGTCCCATCCGACAGGGGGGGAATCAGCCCCAGCATTTT
CAWSPIRQGGNQPQHF
>TRBJ1-4|TRBV9|NA|once
TGTGCCAGCAGCGTAGGAAGCCCCTTAAATGAAAAACTGTTTTTT
CASSVGSPLNEKLFF
>TRBJ2-2|TRBV7-2|TRBD1|NA
TGTGCCAGCATCCCGGGACAGGGGGCGCCCGGGGAGCTGTTTTTT
CASIPGQGAPGELFF
>TRBJ1-2|TRBV19|NA|NA
TGTGCCAGTTCGGGCCCCCTCTCCAGGGGTGGCTACACCTTC
CASSGPLSRGGYTF
>TRBJ1-2|TRBV2|NA|NA
TGTGCCAGCAGCCGCGCAACAGTTTTCAACTATGGCTACACCTTC
CASSRATVFNYGYTF
>TRBJ1-1|TRBV10-1|NA|NA
TGCGCCCGCTGTGACACGACGGGGGGGGCTTTCTTT
CARCDTTGGAFF
>TRBJ1-1|TRBV9|NA|NA
TGTGCCAGCAGCGTAGTTGGGGGACTGAACATTGAAGCTTTCTTT
CASSVVGGLNIEAFF
>TRBJ2-5|TRBV9|TRBD1|NA
TGTGCCAGCAGCGTGGGACAGGGCACCGGAGAGACCCAGTACTTC
CASSVGQGTGETQYF
>TRBJ1-6|TRBV30|TRBD1|NA
TGTGCCTGGAACCCGGGACAGGGGACCAATTCACCCCTCCACTTT
CAWNPGQGTNSPLHF
>TRBJ2-1|TRBV18|TRBD2|NA
TGTGCCAGCTCACCGAGAACGGTGCGGGGGACCTACAATGAGCAGTTCTTC
CASSPRTVRGTYNEQFF
>TRBJ1-3|TRBV19|NA|NA
TGTGCCAGTAATCTTCCTGGAAACACCATATATTTT
CASNLPGNTIYF
>TRBJ2-1|TRBV7-8|TRBD2|few
TGTGCCAGCAGCTTAGCGCGGACTAGCGATTATGAGCAGTTCTTC
CASSLARTSDYEQFF
>TRBJ2-1|TRBV4-1|TRBD2|once
TGCGCCAGCAGCCAAGTTTTGACTAGCGGGGGTTGGAATGAGCAGTTCTTC
CASSQVLTSGGWNEQFF
>TRBJ1-2|TRBV6-5|TRBD1|NA
TGTGCCAGCAGTCATCCAGGGGGCAACGGGGAAGGCTACACCTTC
CASSHPGGNGEGYTF
>TRBJ2-1|TRBV6-2/TRBV6-3|TRBD2|NA
TGTGCCAGCAGCCACAGTAGCGGGGGGGCCTACAATGAGCAGTTCTTC
CASSHSSGGAYNEQFF